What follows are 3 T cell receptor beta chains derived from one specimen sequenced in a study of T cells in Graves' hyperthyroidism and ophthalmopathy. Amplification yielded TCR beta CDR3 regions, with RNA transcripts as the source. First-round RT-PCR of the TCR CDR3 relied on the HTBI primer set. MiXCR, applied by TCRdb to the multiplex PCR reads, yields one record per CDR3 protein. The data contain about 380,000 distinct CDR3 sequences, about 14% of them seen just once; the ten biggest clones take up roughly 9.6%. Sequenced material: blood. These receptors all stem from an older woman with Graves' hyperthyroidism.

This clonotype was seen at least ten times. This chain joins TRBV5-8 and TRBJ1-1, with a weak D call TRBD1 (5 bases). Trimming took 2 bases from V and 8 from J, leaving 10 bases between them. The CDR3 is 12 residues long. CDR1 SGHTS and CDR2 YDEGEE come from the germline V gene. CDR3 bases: TGTGCCAGCAGCTTTGGGGGATTGGAAGCTTTCTTT. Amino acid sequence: CASSFGGLEAFF.

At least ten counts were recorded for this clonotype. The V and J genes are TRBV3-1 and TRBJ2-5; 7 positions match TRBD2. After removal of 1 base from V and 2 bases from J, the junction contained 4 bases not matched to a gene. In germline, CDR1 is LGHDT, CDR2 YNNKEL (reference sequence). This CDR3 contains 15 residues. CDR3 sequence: CASSQGWRGQETQYF. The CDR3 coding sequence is TGTGCCAGCAGCCAAGGTTGGCGGGGGCAAGAGACCCAGTACTTC.

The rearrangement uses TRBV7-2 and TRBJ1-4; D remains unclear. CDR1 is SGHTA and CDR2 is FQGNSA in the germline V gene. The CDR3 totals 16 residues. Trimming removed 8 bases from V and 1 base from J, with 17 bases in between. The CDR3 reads CASRHDLAGTNEKLFF. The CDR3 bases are TGTGCCAGCCGCCACGACCTTGCTGGAACTAATGAAAAACTGTTTTTT. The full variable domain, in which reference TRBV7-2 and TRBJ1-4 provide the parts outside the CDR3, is GAGVSQSPSNKVTEKGKDVELRCDPISGHTALYWYRQSLGQGLEFLIYFQGNSAPDKSGLPSDRFSAERTGGSVSTLTIQRTQQEDSAVYLCASRHDLAGTNEKLFFGSGTQLSVL.